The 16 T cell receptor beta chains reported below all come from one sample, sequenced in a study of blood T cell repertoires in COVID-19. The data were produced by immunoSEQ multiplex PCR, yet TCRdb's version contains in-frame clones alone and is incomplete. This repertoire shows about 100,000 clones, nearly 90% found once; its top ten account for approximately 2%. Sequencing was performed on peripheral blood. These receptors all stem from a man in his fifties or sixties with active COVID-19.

CDR3 in amino acids: CASSSTGTGWGNIQYF. For the CDR3, the DNA is TGTGCCAGCAGCTCCACTGGGACAGGGTGGGGAAACATTCAGTACTTC. The chain uses TRBV7-3 and TRBJ2-4; TRBD1 matches at 9 bases. This CDR3 region has 16 residues. Germline V gene sequence: CDR1 SGHTA, CDR2 FQGTGA. Unmatched junction bases numbered 10, after V lost 4 bases and J lost 6 bases. Together with reference TRBV7-3 and TRBJ2-4, the CDR3 gives the full variable domain: GAGVSQTPSNKVTEKGKYVELRCDPISGHTALYWYRQSLGQGPEFLIYFQGTGAADDSGLPNDRFFAVRPEGSVSTLKIQRTERGDSAVYLCASSSTGTGWGNIQYFGAGTRLSVL.

CDR3 nucleotide sequence: TGCGCCAGCAGCTTGGTAGGGGCGGGGGAGACCCAAGAGACCCAGTACTTC. This encodes CASSLVGAGETQETQYF. The chain recombines TRBV5-1 with TRBJ2-5; 7 bases fit TRBD2. The ends lost 0 bases at V and 1 base at J; junction bases unmatched: 9. Looked up from germline, CDR1 is SGHRS and CDR2 is YFSETQ. The CDR3 is 17 residues long.

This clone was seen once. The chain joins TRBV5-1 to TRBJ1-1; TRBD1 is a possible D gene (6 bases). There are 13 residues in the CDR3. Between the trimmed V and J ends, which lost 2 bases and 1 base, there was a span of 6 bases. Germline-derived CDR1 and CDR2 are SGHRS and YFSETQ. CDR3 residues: CASSLQGNTEAFF. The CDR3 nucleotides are TGCGCCAGCAGCTTACAGGGGAACACTGAAGCTTTCTTT.

The CDR3 spells CASSYRTELDTQYF. The CDR3 coding sequence is TGTGCCAGCAGTTACAGGACTGAGCTAGATACGCAGTATTTT. This chain joins TRBV6-5 and TRBJ2-3, with D tentatively TRBD2 (5 bases). Germline V gene sequence: CDR1 MNHEY, CDR2 SVGAGI. V was clipped by 2 bases and J by 5 bases, with 11 bases between them. The CDR3 consists of 14 residues.

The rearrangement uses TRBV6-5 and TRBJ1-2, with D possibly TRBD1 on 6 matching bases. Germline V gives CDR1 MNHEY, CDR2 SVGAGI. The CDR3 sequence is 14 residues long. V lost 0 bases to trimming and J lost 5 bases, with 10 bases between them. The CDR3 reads CASSYSGGGYGYTF. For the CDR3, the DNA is TGTGCCAGCAGTTACTCAGGGGGTGGGTATGGCTACACCTTC.

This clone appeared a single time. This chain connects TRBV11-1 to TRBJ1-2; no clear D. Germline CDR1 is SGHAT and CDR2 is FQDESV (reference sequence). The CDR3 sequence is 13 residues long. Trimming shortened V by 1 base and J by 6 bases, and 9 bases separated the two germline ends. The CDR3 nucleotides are TGTGCCAGCAGCTTAGGTTACGGGGATGGCTACACCTTC. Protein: CASSLGYGDGYTF. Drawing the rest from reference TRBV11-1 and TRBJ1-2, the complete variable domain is EAEVAQSPRYKITEKSQAVAFWCDPISGHATLYWYRQILGQGPELLVQFQDESVVDDSQLPKDRFSAERLKGVDSTLKIQPAELGDSAMYLCASSLGYGDGYTFGSGTRLTVV.

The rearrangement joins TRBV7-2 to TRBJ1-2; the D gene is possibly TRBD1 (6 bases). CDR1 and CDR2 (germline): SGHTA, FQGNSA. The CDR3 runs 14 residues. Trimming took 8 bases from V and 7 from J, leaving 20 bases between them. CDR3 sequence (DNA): TGTGCCAGCGGACCCACAGGGAAGATCGCTGGCTACACCTTC. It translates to CASGPTGKIAGYTF.

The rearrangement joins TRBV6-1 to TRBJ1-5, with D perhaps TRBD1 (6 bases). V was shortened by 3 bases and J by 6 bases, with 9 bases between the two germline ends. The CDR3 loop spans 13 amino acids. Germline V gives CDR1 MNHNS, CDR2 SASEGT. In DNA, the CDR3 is TGTGCCAGCAGTGATAACAGGGCTCAGCCCCAGCATTTT. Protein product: CASSDNRAQPQHF.

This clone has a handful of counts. CDR3 amino acids: CASSQDHPQAPGYTF. CDR3 bases: TGCGCCAGCAGCCAAGATCATCCACAGGCCCCTGGCTACACCTTC. The rearrangement joins TRBV4-1 to TRBJ1-2, with D possibly being TRBD1 (5 bases). V was shortened by 0 bases and J by 7 bases, with 15 bases between the two germline ends. The CDR3 length is 15 residues. Germline values: CDR1 MGHRA, CDR2 YSYEKL.

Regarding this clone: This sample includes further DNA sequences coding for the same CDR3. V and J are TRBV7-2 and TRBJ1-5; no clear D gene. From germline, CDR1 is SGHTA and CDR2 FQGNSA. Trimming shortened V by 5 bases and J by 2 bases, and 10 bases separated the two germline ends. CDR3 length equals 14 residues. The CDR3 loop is CASSPNLGNQPQHF. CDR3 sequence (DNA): TGTGCCAGCAGCCCTAACCTGGGCAATCAGCCCCAGCATTTT.

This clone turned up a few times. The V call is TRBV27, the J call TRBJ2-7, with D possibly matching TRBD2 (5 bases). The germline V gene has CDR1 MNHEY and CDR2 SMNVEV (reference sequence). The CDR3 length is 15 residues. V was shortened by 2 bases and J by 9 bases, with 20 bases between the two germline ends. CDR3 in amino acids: CASSLLGALLDVQYF. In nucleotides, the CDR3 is TGTGCCAGCAGTTTACTCGGTGCGCTACTAGATGTGCAGTACTTC.

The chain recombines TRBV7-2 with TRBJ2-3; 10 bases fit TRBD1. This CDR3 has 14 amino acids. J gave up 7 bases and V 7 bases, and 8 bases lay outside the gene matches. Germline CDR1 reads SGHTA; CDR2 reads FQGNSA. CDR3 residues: CASIGQGGLYTQYF. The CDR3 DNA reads TGTGCCAGCATCGGACAGGGGGGATTATATACGCAGTATTTT.

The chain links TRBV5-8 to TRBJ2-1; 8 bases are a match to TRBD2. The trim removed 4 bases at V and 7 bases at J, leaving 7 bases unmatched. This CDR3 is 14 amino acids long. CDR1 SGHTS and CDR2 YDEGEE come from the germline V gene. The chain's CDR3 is CASSPGGAWNEQFF. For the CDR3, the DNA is TGTGCCAGCAGCCCCGGGGGGGCCTGGAATGAGCAGTTCTTC.

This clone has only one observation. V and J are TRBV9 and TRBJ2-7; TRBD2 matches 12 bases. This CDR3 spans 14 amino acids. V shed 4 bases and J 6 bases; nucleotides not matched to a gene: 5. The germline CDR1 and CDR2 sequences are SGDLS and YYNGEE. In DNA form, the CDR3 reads TGTGCCAGCAGCCCTAGCGGGGGGGCTGGCGAGCAGTACTTC. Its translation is CASSPSGGAGEQYF. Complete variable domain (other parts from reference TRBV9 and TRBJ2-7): DSGVTQTPKHLITATGQRVTLRCSPRSGDLSVYWYQQSLDQGLQFLIQYYNGEERAKGNILERFSAQQFPDLHSELNLSSLELGDSALYFCASSPSGGAGEQYFGPGTRLTVT.

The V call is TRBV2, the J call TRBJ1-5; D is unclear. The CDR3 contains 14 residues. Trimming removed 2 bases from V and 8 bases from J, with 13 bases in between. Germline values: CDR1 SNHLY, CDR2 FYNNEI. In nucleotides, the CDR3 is TGTGCCAGCAGTGAATTGGCTTTGCGGGAGCCCCAGCATTTT. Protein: CASSELALREPQHF.

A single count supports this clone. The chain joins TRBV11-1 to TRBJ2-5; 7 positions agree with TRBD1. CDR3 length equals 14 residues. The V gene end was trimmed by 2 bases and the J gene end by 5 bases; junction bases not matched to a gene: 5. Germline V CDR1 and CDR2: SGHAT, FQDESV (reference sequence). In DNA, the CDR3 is TGTGCCAGCAGCTTAAGATGGGGACAGGAGACCCAGTACTTC. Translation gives CASSLRWGQETQYF. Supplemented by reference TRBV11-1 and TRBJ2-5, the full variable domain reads EAEVAQSPRYKITEKSQAVAFWCDPISGHATLYWYRQILGQGPELLVQFQDESVVDDSQLPKDRFSAERLKGVDSTLKIQPAELGDSAMYLCASSLRWGQETQYFGPGTRLLVL.